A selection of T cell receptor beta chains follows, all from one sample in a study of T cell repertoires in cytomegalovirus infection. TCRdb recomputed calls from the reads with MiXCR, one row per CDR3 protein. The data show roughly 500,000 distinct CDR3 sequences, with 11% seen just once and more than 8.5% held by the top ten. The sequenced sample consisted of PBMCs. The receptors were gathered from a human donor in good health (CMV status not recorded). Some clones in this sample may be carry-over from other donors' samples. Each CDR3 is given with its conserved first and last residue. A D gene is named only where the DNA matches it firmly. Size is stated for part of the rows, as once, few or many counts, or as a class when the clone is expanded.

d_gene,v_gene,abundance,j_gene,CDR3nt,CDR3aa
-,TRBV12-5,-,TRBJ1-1,TGTGCTAGTGGTTACAACTCGAACACTGAAGCTTTCTTT,CASGYNSNTEAFF
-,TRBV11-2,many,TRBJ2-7,TGTGCCAGCAGCCGAGACAGGACTCAGTACTTC,CASSRDRTQYF
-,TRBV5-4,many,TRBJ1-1,TGTGCCAGCAGCTTGGGCAGGGCAGAAGCTTTCTTT,CASSLGRAEAFF
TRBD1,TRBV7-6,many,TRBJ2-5,TGTGCCAGCAGCTTAGCTGAGGGGGCGACCCAGTACTTC,CASSLAEGATQYF
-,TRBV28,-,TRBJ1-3,TGTGCCAGCAGCTCCCCCGACAGAACTGGAAACACCATATATTTT,CASSSPDRTGNTIYF
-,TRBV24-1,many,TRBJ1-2,TGTGCCACCAGTGAAGCCCTCGGGGAGGGGACTAACTATGGCTACACCTTC,CATSEALGEGTNYGYTF
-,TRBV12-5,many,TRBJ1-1,TGTGCTAGTGGTTCCCTGGGGGCGGGAGAAGCTTTCTTT,CASGSLGAGEAFF
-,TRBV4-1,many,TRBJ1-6,TGCGCCAGCAGCCTAGTGGGCAGGTCTCCTGCTTCACCCCTCCACTTT,CASSLVGRSPASPLHF
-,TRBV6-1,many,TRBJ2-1,TGTGCCAGCAGTGAAGCGCATCCGGGCCCTTCTATTGGCTCCTACAATGAGCAGTTCTTC,CASSEAHPGPSIGSYNEQFF
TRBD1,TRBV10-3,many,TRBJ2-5,TGTGCCACGGGACAGGGAGGAGAGACCCAGTACTTC,CATGQGGETQYF
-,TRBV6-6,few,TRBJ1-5,TGTGCCAGCAGTACCCCGGATCAGCCCCAGCATTTT,CASSTPDQPQHF
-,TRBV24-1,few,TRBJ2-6,TGTGCCACCAGGGGGCCTGGGGCCAACGTCCTGACTTTC,CATRGPGANVLTF
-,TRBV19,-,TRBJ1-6,TGTGCCAGCCAGGGGCAGTTTAATTCACCCCTCCACTTT,CASQGQFNSPLHF
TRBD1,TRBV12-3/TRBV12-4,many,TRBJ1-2,TGTGCCAGCAGTTTTACAGGGGGAAATAACTATGGCTACACCTTC,CASSFTGGNNYGYTF
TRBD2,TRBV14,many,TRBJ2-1,TGTGCCAGCAGCCAAGATCGGCTAGCGGGAGTCAATGAGCAGTTCTTC,CASSQDRLAGVNEQFF
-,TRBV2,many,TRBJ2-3,TGTGCCAGCGCTGGCAGAAGCACAGATACGCAGTATTTT,CASAGRSTDTQYF
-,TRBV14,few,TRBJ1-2,TGTGCCAGCAGCCAAGATTGGAATGGCTACACCTTC,CASSQDWNGYTF
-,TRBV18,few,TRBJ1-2,TGTGCCAGCTCACCCCGGTCGGTAAGGCCTCGCGGCGATGGCTACACCTTC,CASSPRSVRPRGDGYTF
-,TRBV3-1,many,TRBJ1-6,TGTGCCAGCAGGGGAGGGGGTTACTCCTATAATTCACCCCTCCACTTT,CASRGGGYSYNSPLHF
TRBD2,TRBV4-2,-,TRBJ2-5,TGTGCCAGCAGCCAAGGACTAGCGGGGGCCCCCCAAGAGACCCAGTACTTC,CASSQGLAGAPQETQYF
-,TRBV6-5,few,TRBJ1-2,TGTGCCAGCAAGGTGGCCTCCGGGGGAAGAAACTATGGCTACACCTTC,CASKVASGGRNYGYTF
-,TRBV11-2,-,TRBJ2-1,TGTGCCAGCAGTTTAGGAGGACGGGTCCATGAGCAGTTCTTC,CASSLGGRVHEQFF
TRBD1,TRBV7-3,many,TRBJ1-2,TGTGCCAGCAGCCTCTCCCCCTCCCGGGGACAGGTTTATGGCTACACCTTC,CASSLSPSRGQVYGYTF
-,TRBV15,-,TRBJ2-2,TGTGCCACCAGCAGAGAGGGAGGGGGTGTCACCGGGGAGCTGTTTTTT,CATSREGGGVTGELFF
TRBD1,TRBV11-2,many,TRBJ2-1,TGTGCCAGCAGCTGGGACAGCCCTCTCAATGAGCAGTTCTTC,CASSWDSPLNEQFF
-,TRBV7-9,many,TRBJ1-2,TGTGCCAGCAGCTTAGGGGAGACAGAACAAAACTATGGCTACACCTTC,CASSLGETEQNYGYTF
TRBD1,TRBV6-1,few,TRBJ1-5,TGTGCCAGCACCACTGGGACAGTCAATCAGCCCCAGCATTTT,CASTTGTVNQPQHF
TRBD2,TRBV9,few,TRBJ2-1,TGTGCCAGCAGCGTAGGCGGGAGGGCCCAGGTTGAGCAGTTCTTC,CASSVGGRAQVEQFF
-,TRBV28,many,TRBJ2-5,TGTGCCAGCAGTTTAGGGAGAATGGAGACCCAGTACTTC,CASSLGRMETQYF
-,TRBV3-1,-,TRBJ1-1,TGTGCCAGCAGCCAAGGGACAGTGAACACTGAAGCTTACTTT,CASSQGTVNTEAYF
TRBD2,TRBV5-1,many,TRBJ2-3,TGCGCCAGCAGCCCTTTCGGGGGGGCCCAAGATACGCAGTATTTT,CASSPFGGAQDTQYF
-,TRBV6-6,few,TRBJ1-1,TGTGCCAGCAGTTACACCCCTGAGGGGCGCGCGAACACTGAAGCTTTCTTT,CASSYTPEGRANTEAFF
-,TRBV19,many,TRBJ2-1,TGTGCCAGTAGTATCAAGACATACTCCTACAATGAGCAGTTCTTC,CASSIKTYSYNEQFF
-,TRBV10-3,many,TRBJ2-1,TGTGCCATCAGTGATAACAGGGCCTACAATGAGCAGTTCTTC,CAISDNRAYNEQFF
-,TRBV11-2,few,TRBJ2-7,TGTGCCAGCAGAAGAATACAGTCTTTGGGCTACTACGAGCAGTACTTC,CASRRIQSLGYYEQYF
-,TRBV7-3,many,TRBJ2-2,TGTGCCAGCAGCCTTGACAGTCACGGGGAGCTGTTTTTT,CASSLDSHGELFF
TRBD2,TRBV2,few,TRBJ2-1,TGTGCCAGCAGTGTCCCCAGGGGGACTAGCGGGAGTAGAACCTACAATGAGCAGTTCTTC,CASSVPRGTSGSRTYNEQFF
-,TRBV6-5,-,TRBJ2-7,TGTGCCAGCAGTCGCCGATTCCAAAGGTTGTCGTACGAGCAGTACTTC,CASSRRFQRLSYEQYF
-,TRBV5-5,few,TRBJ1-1,TGTGCCAGCAGCTTCGGGCAGGGGCTTGAAGCTTTCTTT,CASSFGQGLEAFF
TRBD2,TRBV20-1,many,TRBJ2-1,TGCAGTGCTAGACTCACTAGCGGGAGTATGAATGAGCAGTTCTTC,CSARLTSGSMNEQFF
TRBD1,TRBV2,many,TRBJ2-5,TGTGCCAGCACCGGGACAGCCCAAGAGACCCAGTACTTC,CASTGTAQETQYF